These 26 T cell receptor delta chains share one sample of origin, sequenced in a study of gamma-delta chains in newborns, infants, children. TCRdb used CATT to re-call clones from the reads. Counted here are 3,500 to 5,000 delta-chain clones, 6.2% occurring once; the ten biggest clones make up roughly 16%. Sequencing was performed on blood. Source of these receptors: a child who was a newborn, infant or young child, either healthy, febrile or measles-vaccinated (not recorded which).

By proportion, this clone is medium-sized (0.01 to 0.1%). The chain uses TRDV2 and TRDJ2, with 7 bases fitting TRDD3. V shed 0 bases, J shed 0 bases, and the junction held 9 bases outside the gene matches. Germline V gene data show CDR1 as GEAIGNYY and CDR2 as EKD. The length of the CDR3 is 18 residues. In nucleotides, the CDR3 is TGTGCCTGTGACACCGTGCTGGGGGTCCCCTCTTTGACAGCACAACTCTTCTTT. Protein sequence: CACDTVLGVPSLTAQLFF.

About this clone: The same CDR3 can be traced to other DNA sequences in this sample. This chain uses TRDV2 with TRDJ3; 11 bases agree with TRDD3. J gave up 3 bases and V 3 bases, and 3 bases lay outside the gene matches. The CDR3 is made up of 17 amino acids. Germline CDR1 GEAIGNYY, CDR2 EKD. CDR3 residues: CACDWGIRGWDTRQMFF. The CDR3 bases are TGTGCCTGTGACTGGGGGATACGTGGCTGGGACACCCGACAGATGTTTTTC.

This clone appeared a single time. The CDR3 DNA follows: TGTGCCTGTGAGGAAACTGCGGAGAACACAACACAACTCTTCTTT. It encodes CACEETAENTTQLFF. The rearrangement links TRDV2 to TRDJ2; unclear D gene. No J segment appears in TCRdb, so it was assigned here by matching the sequence to germline. There are 15 residues in the CDR3. The V gene's germline CDR1 is GEAIGNYY and CDR2 EKD. V was clipped by 4 bases and J by 9 bases, with 20 bases between them.

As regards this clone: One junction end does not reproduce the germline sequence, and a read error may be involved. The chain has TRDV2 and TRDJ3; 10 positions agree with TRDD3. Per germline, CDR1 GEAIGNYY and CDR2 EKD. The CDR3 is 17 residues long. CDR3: CACGTLGDTWDTRQMFF. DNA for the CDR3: TGTGCCTGTGGCACCCTGGGGGATACCTGGGACACCCGACAGATGTTTTTC.

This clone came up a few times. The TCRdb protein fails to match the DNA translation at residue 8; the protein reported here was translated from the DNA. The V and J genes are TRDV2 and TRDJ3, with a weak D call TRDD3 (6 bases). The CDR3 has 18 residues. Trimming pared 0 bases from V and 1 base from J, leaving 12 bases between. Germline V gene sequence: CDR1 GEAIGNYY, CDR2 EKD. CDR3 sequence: CACDTWGVFSWDTRQMFF. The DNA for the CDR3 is TGTGCCTGTGACACCTGGGGGGTATTTTCCTGGGACACCCGACAGATGTTTTTC.

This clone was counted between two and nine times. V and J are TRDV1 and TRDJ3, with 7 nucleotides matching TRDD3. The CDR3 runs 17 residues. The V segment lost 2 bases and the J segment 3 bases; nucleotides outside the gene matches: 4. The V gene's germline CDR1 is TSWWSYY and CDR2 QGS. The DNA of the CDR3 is TGTGCTCTTGGGGAAACGGGGATAATCTGGGACACCCGACAGATGTTTTTC. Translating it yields CALGETGIIWDTRQMFF.

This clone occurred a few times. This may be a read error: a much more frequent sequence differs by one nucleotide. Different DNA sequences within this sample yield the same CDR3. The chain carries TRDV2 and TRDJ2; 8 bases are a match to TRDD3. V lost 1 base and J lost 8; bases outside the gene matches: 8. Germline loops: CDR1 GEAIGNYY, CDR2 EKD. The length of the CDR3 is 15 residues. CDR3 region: CACDTTGIRRAQLFF. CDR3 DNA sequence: TGTGCCTGTGACACTACCGGGATACGGAGGGCACAACTCTTCTTT.

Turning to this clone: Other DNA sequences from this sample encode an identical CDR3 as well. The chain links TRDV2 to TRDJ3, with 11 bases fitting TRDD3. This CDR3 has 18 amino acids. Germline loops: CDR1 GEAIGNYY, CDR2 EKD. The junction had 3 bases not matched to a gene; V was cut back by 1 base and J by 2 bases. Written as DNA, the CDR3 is TGTGCCTGTGACACGTTACTGGGGGATACCTGGGACACCCGACAGATGTTTTTC. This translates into CACDTLLGDTWDTRQMFF.

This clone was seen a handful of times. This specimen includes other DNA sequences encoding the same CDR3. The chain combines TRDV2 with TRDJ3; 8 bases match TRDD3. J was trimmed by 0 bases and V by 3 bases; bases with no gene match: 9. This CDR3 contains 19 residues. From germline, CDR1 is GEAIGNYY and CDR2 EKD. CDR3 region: CACDPVLGGSSWDTRQMFF. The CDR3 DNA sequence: TGTGCCTGTGACCCAGTACTGGGGGGTAGCTCCTGGGACACCCGACAGATGTTTTTC.

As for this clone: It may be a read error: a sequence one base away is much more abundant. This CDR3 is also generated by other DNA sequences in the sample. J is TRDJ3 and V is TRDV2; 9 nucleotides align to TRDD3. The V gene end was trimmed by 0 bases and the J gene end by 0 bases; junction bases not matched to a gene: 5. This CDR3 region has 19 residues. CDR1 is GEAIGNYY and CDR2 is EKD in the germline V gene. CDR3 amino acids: CACDTVLGDSSWDTRQMFF. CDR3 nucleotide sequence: TGTGCCTGTGACACCGTACTGGGGGACAGCTCCTGGGACACCCGACAGATGTTTTTC.

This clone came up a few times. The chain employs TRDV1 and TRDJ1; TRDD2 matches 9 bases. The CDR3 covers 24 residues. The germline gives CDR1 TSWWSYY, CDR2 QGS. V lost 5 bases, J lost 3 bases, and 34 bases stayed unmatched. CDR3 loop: CALGPRPSYPIEDGRGISADKLIF. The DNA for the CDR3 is TGTGCTCTTGGGCCCCGGCCTTCCTACCCAATAGAGGATGGAAGGGGGATTAGTGCCGATAAACTCATCTTT.

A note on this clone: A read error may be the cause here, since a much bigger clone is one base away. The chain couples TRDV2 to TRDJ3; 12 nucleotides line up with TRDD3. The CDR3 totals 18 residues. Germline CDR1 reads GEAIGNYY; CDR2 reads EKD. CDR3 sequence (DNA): TGTGCCTGTGACGTACTGGGGGATACCTCCTGGGACGCCCGACAGATGTTTTTC. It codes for CACDVLGDTSWDARQMFF.

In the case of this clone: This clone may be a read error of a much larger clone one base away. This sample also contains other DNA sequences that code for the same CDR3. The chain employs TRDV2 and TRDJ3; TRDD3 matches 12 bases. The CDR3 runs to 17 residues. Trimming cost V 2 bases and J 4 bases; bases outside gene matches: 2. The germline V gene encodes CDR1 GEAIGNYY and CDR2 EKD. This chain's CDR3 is CACDILGDTWDTRQMFF. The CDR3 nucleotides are TGTGCCTGTGACATACTGGGGGATACTTGGGACACCCGACAGATGTTTTTC.

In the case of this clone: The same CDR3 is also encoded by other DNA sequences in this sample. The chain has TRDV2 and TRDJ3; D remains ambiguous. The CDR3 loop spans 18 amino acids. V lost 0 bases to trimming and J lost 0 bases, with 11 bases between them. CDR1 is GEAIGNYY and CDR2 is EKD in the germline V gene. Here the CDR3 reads CACDTVDTSSWDTRQMFF. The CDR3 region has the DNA TGTGCCTGTGACACCGTGGACACGAGCTCCTGGGACACCCGACAGATGTTTTTC.

CDR3 bases: TGTGCCTGTGACTTACTGGGGGCCTCTTTGACAGCACAACTCTTCTTT. It yields the protein CACDLLGASLTAQLFF. The V call is TRDV2, the J call TRDJ2; TRDD3 matches at 8 bases. The length of the CDR3 is 16 residues. V lost 3 bases and J lost 0; bases outside the gene matches: 5. Germline V gene data show CDR1 as GEAIGNYY and CDR2 as EKD.

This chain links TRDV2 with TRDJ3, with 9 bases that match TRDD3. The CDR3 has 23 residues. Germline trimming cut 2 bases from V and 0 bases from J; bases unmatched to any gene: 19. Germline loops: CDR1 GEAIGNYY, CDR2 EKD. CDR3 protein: CACDRVPRTGGPESSWDTRQMFF. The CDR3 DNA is TGTGCCTGTGACAGAGTCCCGCGTACTGGGGGACCCGAGAGCTCCTGGGACACCCGACAGATGTTTTTC.

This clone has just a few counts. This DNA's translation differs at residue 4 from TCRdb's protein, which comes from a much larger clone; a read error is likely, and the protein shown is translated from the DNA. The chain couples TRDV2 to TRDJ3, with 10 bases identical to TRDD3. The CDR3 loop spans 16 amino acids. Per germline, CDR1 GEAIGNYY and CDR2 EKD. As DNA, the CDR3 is TGTGCCTGTGGCACCTGGGGGATATGGGACACCCGACAGATGTTTTTC. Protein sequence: CACGTWGIWDTRQMFF.

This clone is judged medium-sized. The CDR3 loop is CACDTVVGDTRQMFF. The CDR3 nucleotides read TGTGCCTGTGACACCGTGGTGGGGGACACCCGACAGATGTTTTTC. J is TRDJ3 and V is TRDV2, with unresolved D. Germline CDR1 GEAIGNYY, CDR2 EKD. CDR3 size: 15 residues. The V end lost 0 bases, the J end lost 5 bases, and 7 bases lay between the germline ends.

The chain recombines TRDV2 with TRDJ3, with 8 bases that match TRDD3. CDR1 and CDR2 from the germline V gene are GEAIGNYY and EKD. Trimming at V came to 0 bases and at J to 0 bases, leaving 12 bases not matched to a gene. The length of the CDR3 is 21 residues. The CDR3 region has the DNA TGTGCCTGTGACACCGCTATACTGGGGGGCCAAAGCTCCTGGGACACCCGACAGATGTTTTTC. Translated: CACDTAILGGQSSWDTRQMFF.

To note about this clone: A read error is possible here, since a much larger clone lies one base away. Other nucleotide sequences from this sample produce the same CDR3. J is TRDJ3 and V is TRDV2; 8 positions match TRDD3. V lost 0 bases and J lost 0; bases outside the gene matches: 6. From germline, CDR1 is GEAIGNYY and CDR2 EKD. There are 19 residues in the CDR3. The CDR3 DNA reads TGTGCCTGTGACACCGTACTGGGGGGGAGCTCCTGGGACACCCGACAGATGTTTTTC. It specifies CACDTVLGGSSWDTRQMFF.

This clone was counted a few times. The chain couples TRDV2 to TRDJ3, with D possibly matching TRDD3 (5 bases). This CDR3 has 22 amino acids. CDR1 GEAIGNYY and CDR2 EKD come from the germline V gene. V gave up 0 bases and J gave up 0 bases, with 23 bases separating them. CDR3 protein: CACDTVPGVTDESSWDTRQMFF. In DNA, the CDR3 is TGTGCCTGTGACACCGTTCCGGGGGTTACGGACGAAAGCTCCTGGGACACCCGACAGATGTTTTTC.

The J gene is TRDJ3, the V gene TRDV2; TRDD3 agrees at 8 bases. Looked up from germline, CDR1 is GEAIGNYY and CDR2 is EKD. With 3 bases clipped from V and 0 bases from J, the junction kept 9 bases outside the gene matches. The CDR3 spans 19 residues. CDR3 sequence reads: CACDSAGGGLSWDTRQMFF. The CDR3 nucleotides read TGTGCCTGTGACTCAGCTGGGGGAGGTCTCTCCTGGGACACCCGACAGATGTTTTTC.

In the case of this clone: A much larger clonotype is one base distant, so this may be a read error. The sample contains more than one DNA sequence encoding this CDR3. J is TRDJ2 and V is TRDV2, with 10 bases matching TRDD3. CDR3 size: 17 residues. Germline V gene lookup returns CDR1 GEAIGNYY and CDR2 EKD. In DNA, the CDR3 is TGTGCCTGTGACACCGTACTGGGGGATGCTTTGACGGCACAACTCTTCTTT. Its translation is CACDTVLGDALTAQLFF.

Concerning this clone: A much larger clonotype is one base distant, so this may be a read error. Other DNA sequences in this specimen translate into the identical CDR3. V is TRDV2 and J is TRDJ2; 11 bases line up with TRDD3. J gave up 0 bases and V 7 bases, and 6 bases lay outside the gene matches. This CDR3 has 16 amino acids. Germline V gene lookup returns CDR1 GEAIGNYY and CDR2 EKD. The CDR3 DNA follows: TGTGCCTGCGACCTACTGGGGGATACTTTGACAGCACAACTCTTCTTT. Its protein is CACDLLGDTLTAQLFF.

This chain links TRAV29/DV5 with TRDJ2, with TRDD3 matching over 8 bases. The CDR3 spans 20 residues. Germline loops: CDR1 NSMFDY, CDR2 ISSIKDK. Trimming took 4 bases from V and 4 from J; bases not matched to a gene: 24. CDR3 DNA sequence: TGTGCAGCAGAAGGGAACCTACGAGGGATACGCGGGTTGGGGACAGCACAACTCTTCTTT. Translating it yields CAAEGNLRGIRGLGTAQLFF.

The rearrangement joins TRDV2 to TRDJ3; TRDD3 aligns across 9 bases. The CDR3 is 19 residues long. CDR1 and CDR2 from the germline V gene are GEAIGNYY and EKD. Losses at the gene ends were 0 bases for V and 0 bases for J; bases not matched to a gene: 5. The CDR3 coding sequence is TGTGCCTGTGACACCTGGGGGATAAAAAGCTCCTGGGACACCCGACAGATGTTTTTC. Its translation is CACDTWGIKSSWDTRQMFF.